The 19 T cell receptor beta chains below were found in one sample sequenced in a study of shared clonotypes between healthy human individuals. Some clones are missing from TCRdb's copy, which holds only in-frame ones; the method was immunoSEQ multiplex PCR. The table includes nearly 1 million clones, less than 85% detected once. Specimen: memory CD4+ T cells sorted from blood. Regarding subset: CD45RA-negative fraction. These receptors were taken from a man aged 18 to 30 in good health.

The DNA for the CDR3 is TGTGCCAGCAGCTCCAGGACAGGAGAAAAACTGTTTTTT. It specifies CASSSRTGEKLFF. V gene TRBV7-2 combines with J gene TRBJ1-4; 7 bases map to TRBD1. Trimming took 4 bases from V and 8 from J; bases not matched to a gene: 4. The germline gives CDR1 SGHTA, CDR2 FQGNSA. This CDR3 region has 13 residues.

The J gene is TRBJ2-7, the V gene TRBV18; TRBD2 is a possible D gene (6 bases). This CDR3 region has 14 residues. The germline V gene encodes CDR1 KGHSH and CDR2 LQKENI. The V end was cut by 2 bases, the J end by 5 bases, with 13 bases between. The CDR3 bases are TGTGCCAGCTCACCAATGGGGGGTAAAAACGAGCAGTACTTC. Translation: CASSPMGGKNEQYF. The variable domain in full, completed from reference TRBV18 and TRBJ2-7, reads NAGVMQNPRHLVRRRGQEARLRCSPMKGHSHVYWYRQLPEEGLKFMVYLQKENIIDESGMPKERFSAEFPKEGPSILRIQQVVRGDSAAYFCASSPMGGKNEQYFGPGTRLTVT.

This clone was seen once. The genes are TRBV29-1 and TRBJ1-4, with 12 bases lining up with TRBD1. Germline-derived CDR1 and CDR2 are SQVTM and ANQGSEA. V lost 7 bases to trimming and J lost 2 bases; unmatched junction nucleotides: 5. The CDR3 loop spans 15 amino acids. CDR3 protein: CSAGGQGATNEKLFF. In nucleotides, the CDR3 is TGCAGCGCCGGGGGACAGGGGGCCACTAATGAAAAACTGTTTTTT.

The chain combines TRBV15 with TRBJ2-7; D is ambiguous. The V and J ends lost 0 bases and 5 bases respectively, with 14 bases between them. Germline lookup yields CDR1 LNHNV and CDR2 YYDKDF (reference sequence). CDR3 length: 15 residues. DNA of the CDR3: TGTGCCACCAGCAGAGAGGGCAGGTTCTTGGACGAGCAGTACTTC. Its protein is CATSREGRFLDEQYF.

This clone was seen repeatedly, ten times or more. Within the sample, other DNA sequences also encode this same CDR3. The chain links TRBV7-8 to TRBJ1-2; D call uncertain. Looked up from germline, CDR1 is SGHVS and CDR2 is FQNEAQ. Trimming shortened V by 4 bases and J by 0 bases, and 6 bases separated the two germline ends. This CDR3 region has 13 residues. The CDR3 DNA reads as TGTGCCAGCAGCTCTCGGACTAACTATGGCTACACCTTC. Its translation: CASSSRTNYGYTF.

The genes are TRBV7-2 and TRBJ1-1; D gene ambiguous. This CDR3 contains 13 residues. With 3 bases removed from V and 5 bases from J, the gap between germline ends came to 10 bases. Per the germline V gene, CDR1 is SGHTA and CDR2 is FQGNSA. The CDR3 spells CASSFSLGTEAFF. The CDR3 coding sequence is TGTGCCAGCAGCTTCTCCCTCGGTACTGAAGCTTTCTTT.

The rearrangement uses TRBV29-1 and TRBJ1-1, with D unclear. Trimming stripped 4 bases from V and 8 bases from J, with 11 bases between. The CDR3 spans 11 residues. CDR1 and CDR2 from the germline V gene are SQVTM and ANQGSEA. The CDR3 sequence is CSVVTIIEAFF. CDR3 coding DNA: TGCAGCGTTGTTACTATTATCGAAGCTTTCTTT. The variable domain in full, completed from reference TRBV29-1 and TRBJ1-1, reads SAVISQKPSRDICQRGTSLTIQCQVDSQVTMMFWYRQQPGQSLTLIATANQGSEATYESGFVIDKFPISRPNLTFSTLTVSNMSPEDSSIYLCSVVTIIEAFFGQGTRLTVV.

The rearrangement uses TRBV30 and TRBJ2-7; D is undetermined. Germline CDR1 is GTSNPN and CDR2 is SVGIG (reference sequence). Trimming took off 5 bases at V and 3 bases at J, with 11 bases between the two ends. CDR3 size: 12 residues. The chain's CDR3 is CAWARSHYEQYF. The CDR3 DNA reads TGTGCCTGGGCACGGAGCCACTACGAGCAGTACTTC.

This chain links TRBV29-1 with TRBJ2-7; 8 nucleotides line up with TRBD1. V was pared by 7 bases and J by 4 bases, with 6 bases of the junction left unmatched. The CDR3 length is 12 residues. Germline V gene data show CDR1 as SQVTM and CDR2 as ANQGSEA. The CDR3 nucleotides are TGCAGCGCGACAGGGGCGGGATACGAGCAGTACTTC. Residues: CSATGAGYEQYF.

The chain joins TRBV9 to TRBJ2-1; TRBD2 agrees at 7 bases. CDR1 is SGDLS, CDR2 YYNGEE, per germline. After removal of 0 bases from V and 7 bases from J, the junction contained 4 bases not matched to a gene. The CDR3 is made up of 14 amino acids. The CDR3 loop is CASSVGGRGNEQFF. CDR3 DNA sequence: TGTGCCAGCAGCGTAGGAGGGAGGGGTAATGAGCAGTTCTTC.

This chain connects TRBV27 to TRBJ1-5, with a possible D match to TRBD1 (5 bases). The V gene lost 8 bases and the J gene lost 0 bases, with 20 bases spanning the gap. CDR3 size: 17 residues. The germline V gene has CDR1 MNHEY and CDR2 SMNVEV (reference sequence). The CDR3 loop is CASPPGGPRYSNQPQHF. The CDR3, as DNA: TGTGCCAGCCCCCCCGGGGGACCGAGATATAGCAATCAGCCCCAGCATTTT.

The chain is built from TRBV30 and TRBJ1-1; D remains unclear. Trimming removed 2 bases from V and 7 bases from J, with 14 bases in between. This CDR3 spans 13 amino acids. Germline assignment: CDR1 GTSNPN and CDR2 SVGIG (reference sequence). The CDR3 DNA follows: TGTGCCTGGAGTCCGGCAGTGGGCATTGAAGCTTTCTTT. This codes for CAWSPAVGIEAFF. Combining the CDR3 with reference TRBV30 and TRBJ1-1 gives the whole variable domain SQTIHQWPATLVQPVGSPLSLECTVEGTSNPNLYWYRQAAGRGLQLLFYSVGIGQISSEVPQNLSASRPQDRQFILSSKKLLLSDSGFYLCAWSPAVGIEAFFGQGTRLTVV.

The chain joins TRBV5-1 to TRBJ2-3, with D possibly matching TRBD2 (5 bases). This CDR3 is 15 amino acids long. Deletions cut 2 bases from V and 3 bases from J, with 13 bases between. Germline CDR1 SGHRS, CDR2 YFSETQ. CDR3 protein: CASSFLNGGTDTQYF. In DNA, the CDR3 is TGCGCCAGCAGCTTTTTGAACGGAGGTACAGATACGCAGTATTTT. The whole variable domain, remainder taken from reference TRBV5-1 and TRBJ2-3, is KAGVTQTPRYLIKTRGQQVTLSCSPISGHRSVSWYQQTPGQGLQFLFEYFSETQRNKGNFPGRFSGRQFSNSRSEMNVSTLELGDSALYLCASSFLNGGTDTQYFGPGTRLTVL.

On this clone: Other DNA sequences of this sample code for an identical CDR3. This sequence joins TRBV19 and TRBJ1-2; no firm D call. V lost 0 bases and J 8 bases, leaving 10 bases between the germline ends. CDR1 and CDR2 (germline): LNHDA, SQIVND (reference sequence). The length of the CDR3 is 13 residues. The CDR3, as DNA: TGTGCCAGTAGTATAGACGGGGAATACGGCTACACCTTC. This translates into CASSIDGEYGYTF.

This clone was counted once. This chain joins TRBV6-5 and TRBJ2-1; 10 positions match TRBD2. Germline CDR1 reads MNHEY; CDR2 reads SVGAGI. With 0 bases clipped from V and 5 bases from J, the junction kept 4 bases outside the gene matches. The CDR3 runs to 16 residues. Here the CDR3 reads CASSYSSGGTHNEQFF. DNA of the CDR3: TGTGCCAGCAGTTACTCTAGCGGGGGGACTCACAATGAGCAGTTCTTC.

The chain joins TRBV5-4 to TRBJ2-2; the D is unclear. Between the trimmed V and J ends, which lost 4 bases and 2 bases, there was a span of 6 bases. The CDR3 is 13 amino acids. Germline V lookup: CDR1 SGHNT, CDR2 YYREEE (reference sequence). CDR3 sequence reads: CASSEYNTGELFF. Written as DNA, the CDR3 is TGTGCCAGCAGCGAATACAACACCGGGGAGCTGTTTTTT.

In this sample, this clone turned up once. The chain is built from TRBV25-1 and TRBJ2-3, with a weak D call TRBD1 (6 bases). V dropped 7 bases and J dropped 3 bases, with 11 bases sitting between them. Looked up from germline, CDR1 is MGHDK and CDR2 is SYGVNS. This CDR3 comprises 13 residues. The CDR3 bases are TGTGCCAGCATACGGCAGGGGACAGATACGCAGTATTTT. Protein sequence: CASIRQGTDTQYF.

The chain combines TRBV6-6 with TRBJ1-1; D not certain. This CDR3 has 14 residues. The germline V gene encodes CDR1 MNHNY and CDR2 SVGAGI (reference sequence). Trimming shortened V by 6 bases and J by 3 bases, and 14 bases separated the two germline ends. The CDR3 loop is CASSPLMGDTEAFF. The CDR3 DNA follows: TGTGCCAGCAGCCCATTGATGGGCGACACTGAAGCTTTCTTT.

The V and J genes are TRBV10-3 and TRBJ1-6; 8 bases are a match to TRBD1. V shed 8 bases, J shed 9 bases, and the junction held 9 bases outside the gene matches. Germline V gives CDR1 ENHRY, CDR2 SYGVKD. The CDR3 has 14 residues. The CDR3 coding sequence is TGTGCCATCGGTGTGGAGGACAGGGCTTCACCCCTCCACTTT. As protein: CAIGVEDRASPLHF.